Reported below is one T cell receptor (beta chain). Its cognate antigen has yet to be identified. Base qualities are not provided; no much larger clone lies one nucleotide away. The CDR3 starts with the cysteine, ends with the phenylalanine, and has 14 residues. The only DNA kept is the CDR3, 42 bases in frame from the first base. The V and J ends are trimmed by 4 bases and 4 bases, leaving 13 bases between them. The germline V gene (reference sequence) specifies SGHKS as CDR1 and YYEKEE as CDR2. Samples from volunteer blood donors who had recovered from COVID-19 were contributed by a second Seattle source. Whole blood was collected in K2EDTA tubes by collaborating institutions according to the institutions' own protocols. For TCRbeta analysis, collaborators shipped samples in one of three forms: frozen whole blood, isolated PBMCs, or DNA extracted from either of those sample types. The data stem from a study of blood T cell repertoires in COVID-19 (dated by TCRdb to between 2020 and 2021). For the wider study: The collaborator samples originated in the United States, Italy and Spain and spanned the acute and convalescent phases of COVID-19. The dataset comprised deeply sampled blood TCRbeta repertoires from subjects exposed to, actively infected with, or recovered from COVID-19. Nearly every sample came with metadata listing a de-identified subject ID, COVID-19 status, age in years and sex. The samples were drawn from two sources: the first 160 participants of the ongoing ImmuneRACE study, and approximately 1,300 subjects contributed by 6 global collaborators. Where HLA class I and class II types were available, the types were taken from metadata supplied by the sample provider, not from assay-based typing. The repertoires were made available in a free public database intended to serve as a resource for research on the immune response to SARS-CoV-2. The material from the prospective study consisted of cDNA or gDNA derived from T cells, B-cell-depleted T cells, or PBMCs. What the authors observed across the whole study: Clinical and demographic metadata were provided uncurated, with the amount varying by source and participant.

TCRbeta CDR3 regions were amplified from genomic DNA by means of the immunoSEQ Assay, a bias-controlled multiplex PCR. The source study handled its data this way. Nucleated cell counts per sample were estimated from amplification of reference gene primers within the assay. Sequence reads were collapsed and filtered to measure the absolute abundance of every unique TCRbeta CDR3 rearrangement. For each sample, productive Simpson clonality was calculated as the square root of Simpson's diversity index over productive rearrangements. TCRdb stores this immuneACCESS table with in-frame sequences only. Part of the clones is absent; in the studies checked, under half of the shortfall reflects unresolved V genes, and no reason is known for the rest. V and J calls and clone size follow that table, whereas D and trimming were derived from the DNA. Across this sample there are a few hundred thousand clones, with roughly 89% seen only once. The ten largest clones represent roughly 4.5% of the sample.

The chain uses TRBV5-5 and TRBJ2-3; the D segment could be TRBD2, given 7 matching bases. Sample: peripheral blood. This receptor was taken from a middle-aged woman who had recovered from COVID-19. In nucleotide form, the sequence is TGTGCCAGCAGCCCGCGAGGGGGGGCAGATACGCAGTATTTT. Translated, this is CASSPRGGADTQYF.